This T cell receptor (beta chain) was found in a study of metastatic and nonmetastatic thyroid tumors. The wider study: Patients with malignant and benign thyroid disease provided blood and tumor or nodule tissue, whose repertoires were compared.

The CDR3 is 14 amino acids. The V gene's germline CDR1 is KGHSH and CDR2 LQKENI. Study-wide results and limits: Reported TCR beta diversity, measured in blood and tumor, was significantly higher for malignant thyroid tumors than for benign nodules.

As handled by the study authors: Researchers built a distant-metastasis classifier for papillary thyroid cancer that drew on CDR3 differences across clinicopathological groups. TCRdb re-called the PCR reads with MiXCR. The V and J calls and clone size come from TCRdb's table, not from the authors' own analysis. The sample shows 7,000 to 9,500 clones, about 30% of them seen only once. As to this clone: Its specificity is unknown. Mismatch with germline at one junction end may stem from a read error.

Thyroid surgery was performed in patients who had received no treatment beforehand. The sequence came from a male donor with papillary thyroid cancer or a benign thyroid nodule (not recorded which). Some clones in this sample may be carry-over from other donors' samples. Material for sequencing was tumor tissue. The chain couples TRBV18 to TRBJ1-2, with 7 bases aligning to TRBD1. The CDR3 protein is CASSPRDRNYGHTF. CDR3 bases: TGTGCCAGCTCACCCCGGGACAGAAACTATGGCCACACCTTC.